The 3 T cell receptor beta chains given below trace back to one sample, sequenced in a study of shared clonotypes between healthy human individuals. It was CD45RO-negative cells, positively selected for CCR7, that made up naive CD8 cells, with terminally differentiated effector memory CD45RA+ cells excluded. Sequencing used immunoSEQ multiplex PCR; TCRdb keeps in-frame clones, though not all of them. The sample shows 800,000 or so clones, about 96% of them seen only once. Sequencing was performed on naive CD8+ T cells sorted from blood. The source is a man aged 25-40 years in good health.

The chain has TRBV28 and TRBJ1-2, with D possibly matching TRBD1 (5 bases). The CDR3 extends over 13 amino acids. Germline CDR1 and CDR2: MDHEN and SYDVKM. V was clipped by 3 bases and J by 8 bases, with 13 bases between them. CDR3 amino acids: CASSFQGEVGYTF. CDR3 DNA: TGTGCCAGCAGTTTTCAGGGTGAGGTGGGCTACACCTTC.

The chain is built from TRBV7-6 and TRBJ2-7, with D uncertain. Trimming removed 1 base at V and 6 bases at J, with 16 bases between. Germline CDR1 reads SGHVS; CDR2 reads FNYEAQ. The CDR3 has 15 residues. The chain's CDR3 is CASSLGSGSKIEQYF. In DNA, the CDR3 is TGTGCCAGCAGCTTAGGATCCGGCAGTAAAATCGAGCAGTACTTC.

The chain recombines TRBV27 with TRBJ1-5; a possible D gene is TRBD1 (6 bases). In germline, CDR1 is MNHEY, CDR2 SMNVEV (reference sequence). Between the trimmed V and J ends, which lost 2 bases and 2 bases, there was a span of 10 bases. The CDR3 runs to 15 residues. CDR3 in amino acids: CASSLRGGGNQPQHF. CDR3 DNA sequence: TGTGCCAGCAGTTTAAGGGGGGGAGGCAATCAGCCCCAGCATTTT.